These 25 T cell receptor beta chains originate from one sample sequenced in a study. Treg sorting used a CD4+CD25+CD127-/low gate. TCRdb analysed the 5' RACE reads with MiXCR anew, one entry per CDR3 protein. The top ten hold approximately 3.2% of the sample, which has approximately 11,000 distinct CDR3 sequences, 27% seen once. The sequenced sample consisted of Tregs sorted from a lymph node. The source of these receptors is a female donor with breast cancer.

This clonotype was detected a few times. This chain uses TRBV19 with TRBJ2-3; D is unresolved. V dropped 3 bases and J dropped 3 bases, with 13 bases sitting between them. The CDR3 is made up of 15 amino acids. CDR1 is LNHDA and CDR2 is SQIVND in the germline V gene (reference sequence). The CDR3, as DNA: TGTGCCAGTAGTATGACCCCACTAAGTACAGATACGCAGTATTTT. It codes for CASSMTPLSTDTQYF.

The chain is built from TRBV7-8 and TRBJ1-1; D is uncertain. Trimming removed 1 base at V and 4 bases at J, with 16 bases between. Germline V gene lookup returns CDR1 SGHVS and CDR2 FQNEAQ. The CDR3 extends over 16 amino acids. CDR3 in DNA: TGTGCCAGCAGCTTAGTCCGGGTAGGCGGGAGCACTGAAGCTTTCTTT. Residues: CASSLVRVGGSTEAFF.

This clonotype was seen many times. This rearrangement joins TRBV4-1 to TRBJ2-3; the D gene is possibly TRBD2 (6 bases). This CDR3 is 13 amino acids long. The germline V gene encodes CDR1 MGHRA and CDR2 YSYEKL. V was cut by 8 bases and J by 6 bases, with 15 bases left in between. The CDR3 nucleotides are TGCGCCAGCGGAGGGTCCCCTCGGGATACGCAGTATTTT. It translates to CASGGSPRDTQYF.

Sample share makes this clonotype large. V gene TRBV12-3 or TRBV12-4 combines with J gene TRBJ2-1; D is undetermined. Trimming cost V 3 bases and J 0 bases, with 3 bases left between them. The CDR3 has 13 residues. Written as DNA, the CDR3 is TGTGCCAGCAGTTTTAGCTCCTACAATGAGCAGTTCTTC. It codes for CASSFSSYNEQFF.

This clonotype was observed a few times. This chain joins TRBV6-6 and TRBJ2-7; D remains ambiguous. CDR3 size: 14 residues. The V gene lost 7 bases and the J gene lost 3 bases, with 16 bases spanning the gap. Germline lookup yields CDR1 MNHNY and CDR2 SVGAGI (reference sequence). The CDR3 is CASKFGGRYYEQYF. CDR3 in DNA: TGTGCCAGCAAATTCGGTGGCAGATACTACGAGCAGTACTTC.

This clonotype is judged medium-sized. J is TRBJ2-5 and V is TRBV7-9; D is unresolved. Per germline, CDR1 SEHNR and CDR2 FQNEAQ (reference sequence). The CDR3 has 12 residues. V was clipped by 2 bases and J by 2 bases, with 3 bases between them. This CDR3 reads CASSLRQETQYF. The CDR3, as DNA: TGTGCCAGCAGCTTAAGGCAAGAGACCCAGTACTTC.

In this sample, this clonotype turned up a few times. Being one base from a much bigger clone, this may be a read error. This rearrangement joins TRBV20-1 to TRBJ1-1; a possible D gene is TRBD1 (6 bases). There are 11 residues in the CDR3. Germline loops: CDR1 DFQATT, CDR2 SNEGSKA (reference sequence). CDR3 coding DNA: TGCAGTACTAGCGAACAGGGTGAAGCTTTCTTT. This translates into CSTSEQGEAFF.

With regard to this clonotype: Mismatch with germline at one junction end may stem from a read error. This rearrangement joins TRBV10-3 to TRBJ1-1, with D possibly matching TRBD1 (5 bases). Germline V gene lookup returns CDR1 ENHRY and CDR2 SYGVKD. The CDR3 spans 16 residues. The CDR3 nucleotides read TGTGCCATCAGTAAACCGATAGGCGGGTATGGGACTGAAGCATTCTTT. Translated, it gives CAISKPIGGYGTEAFF.

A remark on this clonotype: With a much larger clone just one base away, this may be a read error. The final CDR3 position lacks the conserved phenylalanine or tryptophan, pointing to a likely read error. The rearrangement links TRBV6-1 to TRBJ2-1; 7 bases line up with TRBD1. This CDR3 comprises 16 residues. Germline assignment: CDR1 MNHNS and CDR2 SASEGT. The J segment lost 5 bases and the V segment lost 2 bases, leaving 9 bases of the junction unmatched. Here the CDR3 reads CASSEKRGPPNNEQFS. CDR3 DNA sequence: TGTGCCAGCAGTGAAAAGAGGGGGCCACCAAACAATGAGCAGTTCTCC.

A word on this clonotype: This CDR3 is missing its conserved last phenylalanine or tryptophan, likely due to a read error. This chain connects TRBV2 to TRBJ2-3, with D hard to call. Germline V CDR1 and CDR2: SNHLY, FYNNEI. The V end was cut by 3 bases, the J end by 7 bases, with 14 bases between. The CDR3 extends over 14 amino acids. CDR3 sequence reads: CASSDQWVVHTQYL. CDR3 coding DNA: TGTGCCAGCAGTGATCAGTGGGTCGTTCATACGCAGTATTTA.

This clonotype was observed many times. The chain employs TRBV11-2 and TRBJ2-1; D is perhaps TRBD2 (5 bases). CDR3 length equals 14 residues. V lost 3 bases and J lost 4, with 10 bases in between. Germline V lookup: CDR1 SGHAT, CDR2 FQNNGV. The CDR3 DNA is TGTGCCAGCAGCTTCGAGGGAGTGTACAATGAGCAGTTCTTC. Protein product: CASSFEGVYNEQFF.

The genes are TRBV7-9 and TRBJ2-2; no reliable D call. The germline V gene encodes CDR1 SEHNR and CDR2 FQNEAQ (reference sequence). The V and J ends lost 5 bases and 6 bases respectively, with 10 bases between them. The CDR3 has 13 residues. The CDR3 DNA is TGTGCCAGCAGCACCAAGGACGCCGGGGAGCTGTTTTTT. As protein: CASSTKDAGELFF.

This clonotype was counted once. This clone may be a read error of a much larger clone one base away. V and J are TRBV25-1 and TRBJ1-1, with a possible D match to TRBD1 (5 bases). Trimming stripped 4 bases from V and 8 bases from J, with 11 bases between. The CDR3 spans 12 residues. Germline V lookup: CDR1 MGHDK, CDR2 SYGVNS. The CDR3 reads CASSAVAGEAFF. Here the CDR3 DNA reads TGTGCCAGCAGTGCAGTAGCAGGGGAAGCTTTCTTT. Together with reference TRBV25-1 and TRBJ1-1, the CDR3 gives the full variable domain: EADIYQTPRYLVIGTGKKITLECSQTMGHDKMYWYQQDPGMELHLIHYSYGVNSTEKGDLSSESTVSRIRTEHFPLTLESARPSHTSQYLCASSAVAGEAFFGQGTRLTVV.

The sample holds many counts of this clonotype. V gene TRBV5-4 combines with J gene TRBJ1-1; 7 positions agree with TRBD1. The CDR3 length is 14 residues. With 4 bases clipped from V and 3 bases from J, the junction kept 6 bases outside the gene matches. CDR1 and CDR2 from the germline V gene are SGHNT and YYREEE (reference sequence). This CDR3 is CASSTRTGDTEAFF. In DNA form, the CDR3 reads TGTGCCAGCAGCACCAGGACAGGAGACACTGAAGCTTTCTTT.

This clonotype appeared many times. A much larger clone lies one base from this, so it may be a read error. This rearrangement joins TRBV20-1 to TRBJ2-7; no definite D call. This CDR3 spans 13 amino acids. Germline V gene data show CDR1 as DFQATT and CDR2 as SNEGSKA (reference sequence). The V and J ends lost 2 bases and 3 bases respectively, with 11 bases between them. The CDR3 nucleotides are TGCAGTGCTAGACTCCCGTGCGTCTACGAGCAGTACTTC. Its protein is CSARLPCVYEQYF.

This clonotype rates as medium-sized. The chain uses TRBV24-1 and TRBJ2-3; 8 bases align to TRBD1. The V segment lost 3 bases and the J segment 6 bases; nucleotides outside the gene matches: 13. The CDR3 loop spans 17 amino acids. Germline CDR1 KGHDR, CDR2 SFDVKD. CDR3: CATSDAGQGARVDTQYF. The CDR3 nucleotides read TGTGCCACCAGTGATGCGGGGCAGGGGGCGCGAGTGGATACGCAGTATTTT.

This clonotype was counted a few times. This CDR3 is CASSFGHLNTEAFF. In DNA form, the CDR3 reads TGTGCCAGCAGTTTCGGGCACCTGAACACTGAAGCTTTCTTT. This rearrangement joins TRBV6-6 to TRBJ1-1; D unresolved. CDR1 and CDR2 from the germline V gene are MNHNY and SVGAGI (reference sequence). The V gene lost 4 bases and the J gene lost 0 bases, with 9 bases spanning the gap. CDR3 length: 14 residues.

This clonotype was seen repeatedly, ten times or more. The CDR3: CASSVREYNEQFF. The CDR3 DNA reads TGTGCCAGCAGCGTACGGGAGTACAATGAGCAGTTCTTC. The genes are TRBV9 and TRBJ2-1; a weak D match, TRBD2 (6 bases). This CDR3 has 13 residues. Trimming cost V 1 base and J 4 bases, with 6 bases left between them. Germline CDR1 reads SGDLS; CDR2 reads YYNGEE.

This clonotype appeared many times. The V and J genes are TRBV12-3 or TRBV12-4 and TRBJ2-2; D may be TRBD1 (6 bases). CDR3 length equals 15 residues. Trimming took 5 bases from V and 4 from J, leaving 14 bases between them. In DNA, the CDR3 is TGTGCCAGCAGTCGACAGGTGGTTGGCACCGGGGAGCTGTTTTTT. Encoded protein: CASSRQVVGTGELFF.

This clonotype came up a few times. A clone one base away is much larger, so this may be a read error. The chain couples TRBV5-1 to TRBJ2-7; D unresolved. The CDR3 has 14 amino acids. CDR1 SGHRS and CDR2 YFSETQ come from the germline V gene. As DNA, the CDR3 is TGCGCCAGCAGCTTGGAGGTTTACTCCTACGAGCTGTACTTC. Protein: CASSLEVYSYELYF. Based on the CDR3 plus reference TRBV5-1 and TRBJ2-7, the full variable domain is KAGVTQTPRYLIKTRGQQVTLSCSPISGHRSVSWYQQTPGQGLQFLFEYFSETQRNKGNFPGRFSGRQFSNSRSEMNVSTLELGDSALYLCASSLEVYSYELYFGPGTRLTVT.

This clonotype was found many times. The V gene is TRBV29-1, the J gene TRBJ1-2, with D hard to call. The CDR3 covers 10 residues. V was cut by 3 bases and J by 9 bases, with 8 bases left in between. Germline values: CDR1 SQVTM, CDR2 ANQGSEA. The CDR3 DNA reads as TGCAGCGTTGATACCGAGAGCTACACCTTC. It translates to CSVDTESYTF.

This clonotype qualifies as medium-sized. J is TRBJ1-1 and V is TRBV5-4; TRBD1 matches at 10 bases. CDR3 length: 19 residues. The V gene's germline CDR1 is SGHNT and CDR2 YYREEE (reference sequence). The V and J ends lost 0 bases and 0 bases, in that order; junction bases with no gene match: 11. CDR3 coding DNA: TGTGCCAGCAGCTTGGCCACCCCCGGGACAGGGGACATGAACACTGAAGCTTTCTTT. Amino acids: CASSLATPGTGDMNTEAFF. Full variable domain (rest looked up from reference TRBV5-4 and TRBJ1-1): ETGVTQSPTHLIKTRGQQVTLRCSSQSGHNTVSWYQQALGQGPQFIFQYYREEENGRGNFPPRFSGLQFPNYSSELNVNALELDDSALYLCASSLATPGTGDMNTEAFFGQGTRLTVV.

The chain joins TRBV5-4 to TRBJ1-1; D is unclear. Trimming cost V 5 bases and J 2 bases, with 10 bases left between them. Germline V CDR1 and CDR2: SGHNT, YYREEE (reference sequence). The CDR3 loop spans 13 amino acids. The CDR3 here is CASRGSPNTEAFF. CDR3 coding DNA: TGTGCCAGCAGGGGTTCTCCTAACACTGAAGCTTTCTTT.

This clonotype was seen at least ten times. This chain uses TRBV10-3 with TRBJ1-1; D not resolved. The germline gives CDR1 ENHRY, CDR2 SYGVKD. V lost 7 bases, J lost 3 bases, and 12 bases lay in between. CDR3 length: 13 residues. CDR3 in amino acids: CAIMGLDDTEAFF. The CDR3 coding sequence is TGTGCCATCATGGGGTTAGACGACACTGAAGCTTTCTTT.

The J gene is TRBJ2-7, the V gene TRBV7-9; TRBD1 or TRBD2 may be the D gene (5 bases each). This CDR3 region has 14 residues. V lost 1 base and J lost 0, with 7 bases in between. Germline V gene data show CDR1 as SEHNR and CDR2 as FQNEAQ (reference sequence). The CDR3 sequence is CASSLDGTSYEQYF. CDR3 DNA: TGTGCCAGCAGCTTAGACGGGACCTCCTACGAGCAGTACTTC.